A selection of T cell receptor beta chains follows, all from one sample in a study of OX40 agonist ivuxolimab in advanced cancers. Data came from immunoSEQ multiplex PCR; TCRdb stores just in-frame clones and leaves some out. The data contain 35,000 to 45,000 clones, about 89% of them singletons. This material consisted of CD4+ or CD8+ T cells sorted from blood, taken in a trial of the OX40 agonist ivuxolimab. The source of these receptors is an adult with an advanced solid tumor such as melanoma, head and neck, liver or kidney cancer. The CDR3 runs from the conserved cysteine through the conserved F or W. Each record gives: CDR3 length, clone size, V gene, D gene, J gene, CDR3 DNA, CDR3 protein. The D gene is left open where the match is weak. Expanded clones are given a class, and other clones once, few, many or no size at all.

CDR3 length: 10; clone size: -; V gene: TRBV27; D gene: -; J gene: TRBJ2-7; CDR3 DNA: TGTGCCAGCACCAGCTACGAGCAGTACTTC; CDR3 protein: CASTSYEQYF
CDR3 length: 16; clone size: -; V gene: TRBV7-9; D gene: -; J gene: TRBJ2-4; CDR3 DNA: TGTGCCAGCAGCTCGTCGATGGCAGGCCACAAAAACATTCAGTACTTC; CDR3 protein: CASSSSMAGHKNIQYF
CDR3 length: 12; clone size: -; V gene: TRBV7-9; D gene: TRBD1; J gene: TRBJ1-1; CDR3 DNA: TGTGCCAGCAGCTCTCGGACAGGCGAAGCTTTCTTT; CDR3 protein: CASSSRTGEAFF
CDR3 length: 15; clone size: -; V gene: TRBV19; D gene: -; J gene: TRBJ2-3; CDR3 DNA: TGTGCCAGTAGTATATTGACAGCTAGCACAGATACGCAGTATTTT; CDR3 protein: CASSILTASTDTQYF
CDR3 length: 13; clone size: -; V gene: TRBV2; D gene: -; J gene: TRBJ1-1; CDR3 DNA: TGTGCCAGCAGCGGCGGACCGCACACTGAAGCTTTCTTT; CDR3 protein: CASSGGPHTEAFF
CDR3 length: 16; clone size: -; V gene: TRBV6-1; D gene: TRBD2; J gene: TRBJ2-5; CDR3 DNA: TGTGCCAGCAGTGAACCAGGGACTAGCGGGGAAGAGACCCAGTACTTC; CDR3 protein: CASSEPGTSGEETQYF
CDR3 length: 16; clone size: -; V gene: TRBV10-3; D gene: TRBD2; J gene: TRBJ2-7; CDR3 DNA: TGTGCCATCGGGATAGCGGGAGGTCTCGACTCCTACGAGCAGTACTTC; CDR3 protein: CAIGIAGGLDSYEQYF
CDR3 length: 15; clone size: -; V gene: TRBV11-2; D gene: -; J gene: TRBJ1-1; CDR3 DNA: TGTGCCAGCAGCCCGCAGGTGGGGGGCCTCACTGAAGCTTTCTTT; CDR3 protein: CASSPQVGGLTEAFF
CDR3 length: 15; clone size: -; V gene: TRBV18; D gene: -; J gene: TRBJ1-4; CDR3 DNA: TGTGCCAGCTCACCCGGCGGCTATTCTAATGAAAAACTGTTTTTT; CDR3 protein: CASSPGGYSNEKLFF
CDR3 length: 14; clone size: -; V gene: TRBV30; D gene: -; J gene: TRBJ2-3; CDR3 DNA: TGTGCCTGGAGACAGGGGGGGGCGACAGATACGCAGTATTTT; CDR3 protein: CAWRQGGATDTQYF
CDR3 length: 15; clone size: once; V gene: TRBV7-8; D gene: -; J gene: TRBJ1-6; CDR3 DNA: TGTGCCAGCAGCCTATCGGGACAATTTAATTCACCCCTCCACTTT; CDR3 protein: CASSLSGQFNSPLHF
CDR3 length: 12; clone size: -; V gene: TRBV6-5; D gene: -; J gene: TRBJ1-6; CDR3 DNA: TGTGCCAGCAGTTACGCGGATTCACCCCTCCACTTT; CDR3 protein: CASSYADSPLHF
CDR3 length: 12; clone size: -; V gene: TRBV29-1; D gene: -; J gene: TRBJ2-5; CDR3 DNA: TGCAGCGTTGACGACTATCAAGAGACCCAGTACTTC; CDR3 protein: CSVDDYQETQYF